This T cell receptor beta chain originates from a study of lymphopenia after photon versus proton radiotherapy. About this clone: The antigen is unknown.

Germline V gene lookup returns CDR1 SGHRS and CDR2 YFSETQ. This CDR3 spans 15 amino acids. V dropped 0 bases and J dropped 4 bases, with 13 bases sitting between them. The table came from immunoSEQ multiplex PCR; TCRdb's copy has only in-frame clones and leaves some out. The table records some 7,900 clones, roughly 77% of them present only once. Study-level findings and limits: Post-nadir TCR diversity decline inversely tracked overall survival among those who died. Relative stability marked proton patients; photon patients lost diversity and naive cells.

This receptor was obtained from a man between 25 and 39 years old with gastric cancer. The starting material was peripheral blood, obtained from a patient treated with photon-based radiotherapy. The chain links TRBV5-1 to TRBJ1-2; a weak D match, TRBD1 (5 bases). The CDR3 loop is CASSLEPGRSYGYTF. The CDR3 DNA reads TGCGCCAGCAGCTTGGAGCCAGGGAGATCCTATGGCTACACCTTC.